The 21 T cell receptor beta chains presented below share a single source sample, sequenced in a study of cytomegalovirus exposure and HLA in healthy donors (dated by TCRdb to 2016 to 2017). Library prep was done by the immunoSEQ multiplex PCR assay. A mixture of 60 forward primers for TCR Vbeta segments and 13 reverse primers for TCR Jbeta segments was used in the multiplex PCR. TCRdb mirrors the immuneACCESS table, restricted to in-frame sequences. Some clones are absent from its copies; in checked studies, under half trace to an unresolved V gene, and the reason for the others is unknown. Within this sample are around 190,000 clones, with roughly 85% of them counted one time only. Of the sample, under 4.5% falls within the top ten clones. Sequencing was carried out using PBMCs. These receptor sequences come from a woman in her twenties or thirties in good health and CMV-seropositive.

V is TRBV6-6 and J is TRBJ2-7; D may be TRBD2 (7 bases). The CDR3 extends over 16 amino acids. CDR1 and CDR2 from the germline V gene are MNHNY and SVGAGI (reference sequence). Trimming took off 6 bases at V and 1 base at J, with 19 bases between the two ends. CDR3 nucleotides: TGTGCCAGCAGCCCCGCCGGAGAGGGGGGGTCCTACGAGCAGTACTTC. This gives the protein CASSPAGEGGSYEQYF.

The chain links TRBV4-2 to TRBJ2-1, with 7 bases fitting TRBD2. This CDR3 is 15 amino acids long. With 4 bases clipped from V and 9 bases from J, the junction kept 12 bases outside the gene matches. Germline V gene data show CDR1 as LGHNA and CDR2 as YNFKEQ. The CDR3 here is CASSPPSASGGEQFF. The DNA of the CDR3 is TGTGCCAGCAGCCCACCCTCGGCCTCGGGGGGTGAGCAGTTCTTC.

V usage is TRBV19 and J usage is TRBJ1-5; tentatively, D is TRBD1 (5 bases). The CDR3 is made up of 17 amino acids. Between the trimmed V and J ends, which lost 1 base and 0 bases, there was a span of 13 bases. The germline V gene has CDR1 LNHDA and CDR2 SQIVND (reference sequence). This CDR3 is CASSIVGGVYSNQPQHF. CDR3 bases: TGTGCCAGTAGTATAGTTGGGGGGGTTTATAGCAATCAGCCCCAGCATTTT.

The V call is TRBV10-3, the J call TRBJ1-2; 11 bases are a match to TRBD1. Trimming cost V 4 bases and J 6 bases; bases outside gene matches: 7. Germline V gives CDR1 ENHRY, CDR2 SYGVKD. The CDR3 length is 15 residues. DNA of the CDR3: TGTGCCATCAGTGTAATGGACAGGGGGCGTGATGGCTACACCTTC. It specifies CAISVMDRGRDGYTF.

V gene TRBV5-5 combines with J gene TRBJ1-4; D not certain. Germline V gene data show CDR1 as SGHKS and CDR2 as YYEKEE (reference sequence). Trimming shortened V by 0 bases and J by 8 bases, and 11 bases separated the two germline ends. The CDR3 has 14 residues. The CDR3 DNA sequence: TGTGCCAGCAGCTTGGCGGGGTTAGGGGAAAAACTGTTTTTT. This gives the protein CASSLAGLGEKLFF. The full variable domain, with the rest looked up from reference TRBV5-5 and TRBJ1-4, is DAGVTQSPTHLIKTRGQQVTLRCSPISGHKSVSWYQQVLGQGPQFIFQYYEKEERGRGNFPDRFSARQFPNYSSELNVNALLLGDSALYLCASSLAGLGEKLFFGSGTQLSVL.

The V call is TRBV27, the J call TRBJ2-1, with 10 bases aligning to TRBD1. Germline V gene data show CDR1 as MNHEY and CDR2 as SMNVEV (reference sequence). V dropped 5 bases and J dropped 8; count of bases not matched to a gene: 6. The CDR3 covers 14 residues. The CDR3 DNA reads TGTGCCAGCAGTGAGGACAGGGGGGTAGATGAGCAGTTCTTC. It translates to CASSEDRGVDEQFF.

V gene TRBV5-1 combines with J gene TRBJ1-2; D not certain. Germline-derived CDR1 and CDR2 are SGHRS and YFSETQ. The CDR3 has 13 residues. The germline V and J ends were trimmed by 5 bases and 0 bases, with 8 bases remaining between them. The CDR3 loop reads CASRWETNYGYTF. The CDR3 DNA is TGCGCCAGCAGATGGGAGACTAACTATGGCTACACCTTC.

This clone was counted only a few times. The chain combines TRBV7-2 with TRBJ1-5; D is uncertain. The CDR3 contains 14 residues. Trimming pared 4 bases from V and 7 bases from J, leaving 14 bases between. CDR1 is SGHTA, CDR2 FQGNSA, per germline. CDR3 nucleotide sequence: TGTGCCAGCAGCTACTTAGGTCGTAGCCAGCCCCAGCATTTT. Protein product: CASSYLGRSQPQHF.

The rearrangement uses TRBV7-2 and TRBJ1-4; D might be TRBD1 (5 bases). Trimming took off 1 base at V and 3 bases at J, with 6 bases between the two ends. CDR1 is SGHTA and CDR2 is FQGNSA in the germline V gene. This CDR3 region has 14 residues. CDR3 protein: CASSLGGSNEKLFF. For the CDR3, the DNA is TGTGCCAGCAGCTTAGGGGGCTCTAATGAAAAACTGTTTTTT.

The chain joins TRBV19 to TRBJ2-7; 9 positions agree with TRBD1. The trim removed 5 bases at V and 5 bases at J, leaving 10 bases unmatched. CDR1 is LNHDA and CDR2 is SQIVND in the germline V gene (reference sequence). The CDR3 extends over 15 amino acids. The CDR3: CASSAYRGRIHEQYF. The CDR3 DNA reads as TGTGCCAGTAGTGCATACAGGGGGCGCATCCACGAGCAGTACTTC.

This rearrangement joins TRBV6-1 to TRBJ1-4; D is perhaps TRBD1 (6 bases). Trimming cost V 4 bases and J 5 bases, with 11 bases left between them. The CDR3 is made up of 14 amino acids. Germline CDR1 and CDR2: MNHNS and SASEGT. The CDR3 reads CASSGRTENEKLFF. The CDR3 coding sequence is TGTGCCAGCAGTGGTCGGACAGAGAATGAAAAACTGTTTTTT.

This chain links TRBV4-2 with TRBJ2-7; 9 nucleotides line up with TRBD2. CDR1 and CDR2 (germline): LGHNA, YNFKEQ. Losses at the gene ends were 4 bases for V and 0 bases for J; bases not matched to a gene: 4. The CDR3 runs to 15 residues. CDR3 DNA sequence: TGTGCCAGCAGCCGCGAGCGGGGGGCCTCCTACGAGCAGTACTTC. Protein product: CASSRERGASYEQYF.

This chain uses TRBV6-6 with TRBJ2-7; a weak D match, TRBD2 (6 bases). Germline V gene sequence: CDR1 MNHNY, CDR2 SVGAGI (reference sequence). V shed 6 bases and J shed 2 bases, with 14 bases lying between them. The CDR3 covers 14 residues. CDR3 region: CASRPGTFPYEQYF. CDR3 in DNA: TGTGCCAGCAGACCCGGGACTTTCCCCTACGAGCAGTACTTC.

The rearrangement joins TRBV11-2 to TRBJ1-4; D is possibly TRBD1 (6 bases). CDR1 SGHAT and CDR2 FQNNGV come from the germline V gene. V was cut by 0 bases and J by 8 bases, with 13 bases left in between. This CDR3 has 15 residues. The CDR3 sequence is CASSLETGLGEKLFF. Here the CDR3 DNA reads TGTGCCAGCAGCTTAGAAACAGGGCTAGGAGAAAAACTGTTTTTT.

This rearrangement joins TRBV4-3 to TRBJ2-1, with D possibly being TRBD1 (6 bases). The germline V gene encodes CDR1 LGHNA and CDR2 YSLEER. Between the trimmed V and J ends, which lost 1 base and 0 bases, there was a span of 13 bases. The CDR3 extends over 17 amino acids. The CDR3 spells CASSQVGAPTSYNEQFF. CDR3 in DNA: TGCGCCAGCAGCCAAGTGGGGGCACCGACCTCCTACAATGAGCAGTTCTTC.

The rearrangement joins TRBV7-6 to TRBJ2-7; 10 bases are shared with TRBD1. The CDR3 spans 15 residues. The germline V gene has CDR1 SGHVS and CDR2 FNYEAQ. Losses at the gene ends were 4 bases for V and 0 bases for J; bases not matched to a gene: 3. The CDR3 here is CASSSGQGSSYEQYF. The CDR3 bases are TGTGCCAGCAGCTCGGGACAGGGGAGCTCCTACGAGCAGTACTTC.

The chain joins TRBV5-6 to TRBJ1-1, with D unresolved. Germline V gene data show CDR1 as SGHDT and CDR2 as YYEEEE. V lost 3 bases and J 4 bases, leaving 4 bases between the germline ends. There are 11 residues in the CDR3. The CDR3 region has the DNA TGTGCCAGCAGCTCGTCCACTGAAGCTTTCTTT. Residues: CASSSSTEAFF.

The chain links TRBV11-3 to TRBJ2-7; D is unresolved. This CDR3 has 14 residues. The V end lost 4 bases, the J end lost 2 bases, and 12 bases lay between the germline ends. Germline V gene sequence: CDR1 SGHNT, CDR2 YENEEA. CDR3 in amino acids: CASSSKNGTYEQYF. The CDR3 nucleotides are TGTGCCAGCAGCTCGAAGAACGGTACCTACGAGCAGTACTTC.

There are a few counts of this clone. The chain employs TRBV15 and TRBJ1-2; D perhaps matches TRBD1 (6 bases). CDR1 is LNHNV and CDR2 is YYDKDF in the germline V gene (reference sequence). V lost 0 bases and J 4 bases, leaving 9 bases between the germline ends. This CDR3 comprises 14 residues. The CDR3 coding sequence is TGTGCCACCAGCAGAGAAGGGGGGGGCTATGGCTACACCTTC. This gives the protein CATSREGGGYGYTF.

As for this clone: The germline gene is not matched at one end of the junction; a read error may be the cause. V is TRBV5-6 and J is TRBJ2-3; maybe TRBD2 (5 bases). The CDR3 loop spans 14 amino acids. The germline CDR1 and CDR2 sequences are SGHDT and YYEEEE. The CDR3 DNA is TGTGCCAACAGCTTCGGACTGAGCACAGATACGCAGTATTTT. It specifies CANSFGLSTDTQYF.

This chain joins TRBV4-1 and TRBJ2-7, with D unclear. The germline CDR1 and CDR2 sequences are MGHRA and YSYEKL. V lost 4 bases and J 2 bases, leaving 12 bases between the germline ends. This CDR3 has 14 residues. For the CDR3, the DNA is TGCGCCAGCAGCCCGGTCGCTCGCACCTACGAGCAGTACTTC. Translating it yields CASSPVARTYEQYF.